The entry below gives a single T cell receptor (beta chain) sequence along with its context. This record comes from a study of shared clonotypes between healthy human individuals. Sorted-subset replicate PCR reactions contained around 220 ng DNA, corresponding to approximately 30,000 T cell genomes. Assay used: immunoSEQ multiplex PCR; TCRdb lists only in-frame clones, some missing. The table records 1,500,000 or so clones, roughly 98.5% of them present only once. This CDR3 is 15 amino acids long. V shed 5 bases, J shed 3 bases, and the junction held 6 bases outside the gene matches. CDR1 is SGHAT and CDR2 is FQNNGV in the germline V gene. Every one of the donors was a Caucasian adult that lived in Nashville, Tennessee.

What was sequenced was naive CD4+ T cells sorted from blood. Subset of the sample: CD45RA+ positively selected. The receptor comes from a man aged 30 to 45 in good health. The chain uses TRBV11-2 and TRBJ2-3; the match to TRBD2 covers 9 bases. Here the CDR3 reads CASSRSGSGTDTQYF. For the CDR3, the DNA is TGTGCCAGCAGCCGTAGCGGGAGCGGAACAGATACGCAGTATTTT.